This TCR beta chain originates from a study of Ad26.COV2.S vaccination and SARS-CoV-2 variants. General study findings and limits: Higher spike-specific TCR breadth was found in vaccine recipients than in placebo recipients. Placebo and vaccine recipients had non-spike TCR breadth that was similar.

A remark on this clone: The antigen is unknown.

Here immunoSEQ multiplex PCR was the method, and the copy in TCRdb shows in-frame clones only, minus some. The sample carries some 420,000 clones, approximately 90% recorded once. The CDR3 is 23 amino acids. Treatment: approximately 18 received Ad26.COV2.S at low or high dose, single or two shots; about 5 received placebo; per-sample allocation not given. Collection of samples fell on day 63 after the first vaccine or placebo injection. This vaccine is an Ad26 vector that expresses the Wuhan-strain SARS-CoV-2 spike. The V and J genes are TRBV12-2 and TRBJ2-7; the table's D call of TRBD2 was not tested on the DNA. TRBV12-2 is a pseudogene locus. Sample: peripheral blood, taken in a trial of Ad26.COV2.S vaccine versus placebo. This sequence originates from a person aged 18-60 years who received the Ad26.COV2.S COVID-19 vaccine or a placebo. The DNA of the CDR3 is TGTGCAAGTCGCCCGGACAGGGGGCCGCCTAGACTAGCGGGGGGCCCTCGGCCCTACGAGCAGTACTTC. Amino acid sequence: CASRPDRGPPRLAGGPRPYEQYF.